Detailed here is one T cell receptor (beta chain). The target antigen is unknown. Using its own MiXCR run on the multiplex PCR reads, TCRdb lists one record per CDR3 protein. Here the sample spans tens of thousands of distinct CDR3 sequences, about 41% being singletons. The data were taken from a study of breast tumors, draining lymph nodes, adjacent tissues. Study-level points and caveats: Data only fit, rather than demonstrated, lymph node origin of most tumor T cells. Luminal-like breast cancer showed significantly higher tumor–nontumor repertoire similarity than basal-like. Compared with lymph nodes, tumors were less diverse; compared with nontumor tissue, more. Data fit most tumor T cells coming from lymph node, expanding in tumor.

Per germline, CDR1 SGHAT and CDR2 FQDESV (reference sequence). The CDR3 consists of 16 residues. V was shortened by 4 bases and J by 0 bases, with 12 bases between the two germline ends. This sequence was found in a female donor with breast cancer. Some clones in this sample may be carry-over from other donors' samples. The sequenced material came from breast tumor tissue. This chain links TRBV11-1 with TRBJ2-2; possibly TRBD2 for D (6 bases). The CDR3 reads CASSYSGGANTGELFF. CDR3 bases: TGTGCCAGCAGCTATAGCGGCGGGGCGAACACCGGGGAGCTGTTTTTT.